This entry is about one T cell receptor beta chain. Its matching antigen is unknown. Libraries were UMI-labeled 5' RACE TRB cDNA. TCRdb derives one entry per CDR3 protein from the 5' RACE reads, leaving out DNA. The ten top clones account for 0.4% to 0.5%, within a sample of 100,000 to 150,000 distinct CDR3 sequences. CDR1 and CDR2 from the germline V gene are SGHAT and FQNNGV. The CDR3 runs 14 residues. This sample is part of a study of CXCR3-negative and CXCR3-positive naive CD8 T cells. On the study more broadly: There were 120 million to 150 million TRB reads altogether, and each library had about 1.5 +/- 0.3 million of them. Study-level findings and limits: Both naive subsets showed comparably high diversity, and memory CD8+ cells showed much lower diversity. In CXCR3-positive naive cells, the TRB CDR3s were more hydrophobic than in CXCR3-negative naive cells.

The chain links TRBV11-2 to TRBJ2-1; TCRdb's D call of TRBD1 is untestable without DNA. Sequencing input: naive CXCR3+ CD8+ T cells from blood. Subset meaning: CD45RO-CCR7+CD27+CD95- naive CD8+ T cells expressing CXCR3 (TNR3+). The receptor was derived from a human donor in good health. Some clones in this sample may be carry-over from other donors' samples. This chain's CDR3 is CASSPAGGYNEQFF.